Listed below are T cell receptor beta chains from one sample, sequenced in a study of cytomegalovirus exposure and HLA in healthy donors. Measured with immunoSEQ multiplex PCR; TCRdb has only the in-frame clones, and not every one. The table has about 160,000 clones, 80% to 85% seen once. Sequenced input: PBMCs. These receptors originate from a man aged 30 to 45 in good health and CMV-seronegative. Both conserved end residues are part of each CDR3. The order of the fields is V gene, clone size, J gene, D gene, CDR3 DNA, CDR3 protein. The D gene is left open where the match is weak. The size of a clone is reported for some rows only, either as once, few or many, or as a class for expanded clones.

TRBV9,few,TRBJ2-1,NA,TGTGCCAGCAGCAAAGGCGGGGCGAGCTCCTACAATGAGCAGTTCTTC,CASSKGGASSYNEQFF
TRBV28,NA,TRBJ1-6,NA,TGTGCCAGCAGTACCAGGGTCTGGGGAAATTCACCCCTCCACTTT,CASSTRVWGNSPLHF
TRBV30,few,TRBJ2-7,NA,TGTGCCTGGAGTCCCTCGATCGAGGAACAGTACTTC,CAWSPSIEEQYF
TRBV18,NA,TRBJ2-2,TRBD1,TGTGCCAGCTCCGGACGGACAGGCGACACCGGGGAGCTGTTTTTT,CASSGRTGDTGELFF
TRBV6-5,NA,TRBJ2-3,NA,TGTGCCAGCAGCCTATCTAGCGATAGCGCAGATACGCAGTATTTT,CASSLSSDSADTQYF
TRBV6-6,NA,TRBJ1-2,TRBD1,TGTGCCAGCAGTGGACAGGGGGCAAAGGGCTACACCTTC,CASSGQGAKGYTF
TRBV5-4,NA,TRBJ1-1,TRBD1,TGTGCCAGCAGTTTTTTACAGGGGGCACTCACTGAAGCTTTCTTT,CASSFLQGALTEAFF
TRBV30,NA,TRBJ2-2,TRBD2,TGTGCCTGGAAGTCCACGGGCCTAGCGGGGGGCCGGGGGGCCGGGGAGCTGTTTTTT,CAWKSTGLAGGRGAGELFF
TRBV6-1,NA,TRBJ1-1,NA,TGTGCCAGCAGTGAATCCCACAGGGACACTGAAGCTTTCTTT,CASSESHRDTEAFF
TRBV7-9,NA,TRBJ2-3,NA,TGTGCCAGCAGCTCGACAGTGGTCACAGATACGCAGTATTTT,CASSSTVVTDTQYF
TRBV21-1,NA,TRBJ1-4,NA,TGTGCCAGCAGCAAAAGGTCCGGACAGGGGAATGAAAAACTGTTTTTT,CASSKRSGQGNEKLFF
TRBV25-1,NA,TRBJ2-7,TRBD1,TGTGCCACCGTGCCCAACGGGACAGTAGTCTACGAGCAGTACTTC,CATVPNGTVVYEQYF
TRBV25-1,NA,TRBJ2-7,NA,TGTGCCAGCAGGGGGGCCGGGACAATCTACGAGCAGTACTTC,CASRGAGTIYEQYF
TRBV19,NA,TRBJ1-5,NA,TGTGCCAGCAAGAGACAGAATCAGCCCCAGCATTTT,CASKRQNQPQHF